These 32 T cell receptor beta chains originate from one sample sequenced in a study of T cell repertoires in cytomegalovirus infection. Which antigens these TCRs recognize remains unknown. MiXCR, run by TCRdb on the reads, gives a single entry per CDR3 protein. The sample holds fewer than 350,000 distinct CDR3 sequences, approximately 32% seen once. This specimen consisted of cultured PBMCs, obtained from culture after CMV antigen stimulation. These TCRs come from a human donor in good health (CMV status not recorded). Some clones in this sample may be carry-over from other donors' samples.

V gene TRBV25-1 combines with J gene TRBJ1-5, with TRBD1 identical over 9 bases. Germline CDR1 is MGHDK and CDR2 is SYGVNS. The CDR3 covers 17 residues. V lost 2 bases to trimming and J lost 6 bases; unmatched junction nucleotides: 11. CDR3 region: CASSEGGTGFNTQPQHF. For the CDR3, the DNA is TGTGCCAGCAGTGAAGGAGGGACAGGGTTTAATACTCAGCCCCAGCATTTT.

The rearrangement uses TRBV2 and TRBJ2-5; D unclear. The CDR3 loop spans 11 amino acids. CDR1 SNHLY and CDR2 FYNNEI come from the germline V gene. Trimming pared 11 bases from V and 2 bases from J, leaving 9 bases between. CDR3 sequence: CAVLGQETQYF. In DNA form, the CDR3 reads TGTGCCGTACTCGGGCAAGAGACCCAGTACTTC.

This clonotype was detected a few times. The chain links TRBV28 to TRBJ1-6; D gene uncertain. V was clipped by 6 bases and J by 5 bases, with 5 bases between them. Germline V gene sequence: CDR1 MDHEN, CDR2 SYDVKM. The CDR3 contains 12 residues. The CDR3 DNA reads TGTGCCAGCAGGGAACATAATTCACCCCTCCACTTT. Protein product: CASREHNSPLHF.

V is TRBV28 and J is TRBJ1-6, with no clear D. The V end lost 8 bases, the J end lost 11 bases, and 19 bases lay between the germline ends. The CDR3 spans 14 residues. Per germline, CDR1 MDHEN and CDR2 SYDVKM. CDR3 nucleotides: TGTGCCAGCGTAACCCCGAACCCTACGCCACCCCTCCACTTT. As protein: CASVTPNPTPPLHF.

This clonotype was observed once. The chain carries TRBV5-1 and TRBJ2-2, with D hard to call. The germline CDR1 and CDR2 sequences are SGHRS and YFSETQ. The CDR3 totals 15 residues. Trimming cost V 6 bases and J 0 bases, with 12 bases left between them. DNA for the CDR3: TGCGCCAGCAAGTTGGAGACGGCGAACACCGGGGAGCTGTTTTTT. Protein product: CASKLETANTGELFF.

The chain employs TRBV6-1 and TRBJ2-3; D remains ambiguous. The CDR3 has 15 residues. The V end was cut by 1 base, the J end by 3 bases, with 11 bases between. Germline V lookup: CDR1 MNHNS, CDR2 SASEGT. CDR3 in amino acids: CASSEEVETTDTQYF. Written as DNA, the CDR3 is TGTGCCAGCAGTGAAGAGGTCGAGACAACAGATACGCAGTATTTT.

The CDR3 is CASSLDPGDDTGELFF. The CDR3 DNA follows: TGTGCCAGCAGCTTAGATCCCGGGGATGACACCGGGGAGCTGTTTTTT. The V and J genes are TRBV11-3 and TRBJ2-2; weak D call: TRBD2 (5 bases). The V gene lost 0 bases and the J gene lost 3 bases, with 11 bases spanning the gap. Germline CDR1 is SGHNT and CDR2 is YENEEA. The CDR3 length is 16 residues.

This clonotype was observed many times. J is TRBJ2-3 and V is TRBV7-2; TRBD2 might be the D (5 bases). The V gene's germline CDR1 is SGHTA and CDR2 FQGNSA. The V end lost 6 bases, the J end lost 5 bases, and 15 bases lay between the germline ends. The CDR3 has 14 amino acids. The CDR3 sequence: CASRYSTGGDTQYF. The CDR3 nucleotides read TGTGCCAGCAGGTATTCCACCGGAGGAGATACGCAGTATTTT.

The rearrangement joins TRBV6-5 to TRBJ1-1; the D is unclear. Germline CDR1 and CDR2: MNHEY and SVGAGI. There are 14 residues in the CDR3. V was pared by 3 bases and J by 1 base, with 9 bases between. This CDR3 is CASSYRPPNTEAFF. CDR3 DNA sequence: TGTGCCAGCAGTTATCGGCCACCGAACACTGAAGCTTTCTTT.

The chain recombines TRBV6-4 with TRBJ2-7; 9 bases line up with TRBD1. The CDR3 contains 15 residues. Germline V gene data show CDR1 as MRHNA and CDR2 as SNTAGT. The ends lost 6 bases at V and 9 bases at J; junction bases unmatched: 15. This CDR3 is CASRGWGTGKQVQYF. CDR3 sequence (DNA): TGTGCCAGCAGGGGGTGGGGGACAGGGAAACAAGTGCAGTACTTC.

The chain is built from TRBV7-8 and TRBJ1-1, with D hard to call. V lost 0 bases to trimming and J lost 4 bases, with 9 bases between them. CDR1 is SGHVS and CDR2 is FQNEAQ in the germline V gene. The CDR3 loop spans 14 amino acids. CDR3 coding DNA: TGTGCCAGCAGCTTAGCGAGGATGTCCACTGAAGCTTTCTTT. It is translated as CASSLARMSTEAFF.

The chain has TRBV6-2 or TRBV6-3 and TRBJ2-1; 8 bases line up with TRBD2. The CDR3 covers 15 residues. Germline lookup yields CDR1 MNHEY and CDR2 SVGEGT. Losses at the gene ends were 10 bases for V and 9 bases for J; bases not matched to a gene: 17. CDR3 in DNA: TGTGCCACCAGGGACCAGGCGGGGGGCAGAGGTGAGCAGTTCTTC. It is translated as CATRDQAGGRGEQFF.

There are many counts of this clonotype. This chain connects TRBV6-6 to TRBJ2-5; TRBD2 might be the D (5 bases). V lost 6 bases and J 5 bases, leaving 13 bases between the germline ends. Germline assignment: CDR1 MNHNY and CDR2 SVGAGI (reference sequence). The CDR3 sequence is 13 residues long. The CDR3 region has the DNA TGTGCCAGCAGGGGATCGGGGATGGAGACCCAGTACTTC. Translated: CASRGSGMETQYF.

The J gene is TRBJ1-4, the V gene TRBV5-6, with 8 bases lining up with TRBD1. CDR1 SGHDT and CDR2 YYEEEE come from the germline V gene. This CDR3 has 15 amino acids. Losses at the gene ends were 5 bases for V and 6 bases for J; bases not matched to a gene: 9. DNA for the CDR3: TGTGCCAGCAGTGGACAGGGACTATCATATGAAAAACTGTTTTTT. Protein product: CASSGQGLSYEKLFF. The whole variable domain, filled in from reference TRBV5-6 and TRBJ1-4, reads DAGVTQSPTHLIKTRGQQVTLRCSPKSGHDTVSWYQQALGQGPQFIFQYYEEEERQRGNFPDRFSGHQFPNYSSELNVNALLLGDSALYLCASSGQGLSYEKLFFGSGTQLSVL.

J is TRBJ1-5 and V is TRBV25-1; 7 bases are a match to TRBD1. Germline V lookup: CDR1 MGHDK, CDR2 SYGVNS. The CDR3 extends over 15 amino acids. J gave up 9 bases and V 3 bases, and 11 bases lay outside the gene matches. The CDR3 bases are TGTGCCAGCAGTGACTCGACAGGGTTAGCCGGGCCCCAGCATTTT. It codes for CASSDSTGLAGPQHF.

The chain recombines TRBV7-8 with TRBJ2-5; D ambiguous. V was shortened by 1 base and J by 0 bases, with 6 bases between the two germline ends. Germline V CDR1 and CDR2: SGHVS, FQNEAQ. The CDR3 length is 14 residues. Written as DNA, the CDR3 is TGTGCCAGCAGCTTAGGCTCTTACCAAGAGACCCAGTACTTC. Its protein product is CASSLGSYQETQYF.

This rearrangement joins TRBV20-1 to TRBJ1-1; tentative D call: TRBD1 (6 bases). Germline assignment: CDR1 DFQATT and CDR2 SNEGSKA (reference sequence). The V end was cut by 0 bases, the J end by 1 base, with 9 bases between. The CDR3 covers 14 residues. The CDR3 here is CSAREGGANTEAFF. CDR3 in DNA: TGCAGTGCTAGAGAGGGGGGCGCGAACACTGAAGCTTTCTTT.

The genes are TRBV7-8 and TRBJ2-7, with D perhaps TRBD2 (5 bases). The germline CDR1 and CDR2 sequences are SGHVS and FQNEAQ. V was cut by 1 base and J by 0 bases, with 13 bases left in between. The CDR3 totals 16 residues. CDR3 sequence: CASSLGPLAPSYEQYF. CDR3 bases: TGTGCCAGCAGCTTAGGTCCCCTAGCTCCCTCCTACGAGCAGTACTTC.

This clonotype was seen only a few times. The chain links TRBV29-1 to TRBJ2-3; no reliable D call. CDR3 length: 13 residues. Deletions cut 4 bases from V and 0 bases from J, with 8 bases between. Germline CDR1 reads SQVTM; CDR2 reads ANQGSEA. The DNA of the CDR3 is TGCAGCGTTGTTGGTTCTAGCACAGATACGCAGTATTTT. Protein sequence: CSVVGSSTDTQYF.

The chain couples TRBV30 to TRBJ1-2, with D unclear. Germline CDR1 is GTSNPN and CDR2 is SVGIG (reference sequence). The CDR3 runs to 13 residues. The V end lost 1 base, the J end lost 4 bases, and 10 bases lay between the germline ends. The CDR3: CAWSEDLFYGYTF. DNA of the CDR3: TGTGCCTGGAGTGAGGACCTCTTCTATGGCTACACCTTC.

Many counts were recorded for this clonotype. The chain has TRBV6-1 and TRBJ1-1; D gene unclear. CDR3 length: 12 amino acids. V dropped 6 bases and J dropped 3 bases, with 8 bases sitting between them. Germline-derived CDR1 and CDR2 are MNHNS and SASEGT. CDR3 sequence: CASRFGDTEAFF. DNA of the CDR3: TGTGCCAGCAGATTTGGGGACACTGAAGCTTTCTTT.

CDR3 nucleotides: TGTGCCAGCAGCGCACGATTACTGACAGTCTTTAATGACACTGAAGCTTTCTTT. Amino acid sequence: CASSARLLTVFNDTEAFF. The rearrangement joins TRBV11-2 to TRBJ1-1; the D gene is possibly TRBD1 (5 bases). The V end lost 5 bases, the J end lost 3 bases, and 25 bases lay between the germline ends. The CDR3 consists of 18 residues. The V gene's germline CDR1 is SGHAT and CDR2 FQNNGV.

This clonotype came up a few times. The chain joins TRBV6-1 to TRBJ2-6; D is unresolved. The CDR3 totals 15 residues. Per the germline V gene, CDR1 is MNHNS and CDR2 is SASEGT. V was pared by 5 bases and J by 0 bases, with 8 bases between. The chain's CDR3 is CASSFRASGANVLTF. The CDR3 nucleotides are TGTGCCAGCAGTTTTCGGGCCTCTGGGGCCAACGTCCTGACTTTC.

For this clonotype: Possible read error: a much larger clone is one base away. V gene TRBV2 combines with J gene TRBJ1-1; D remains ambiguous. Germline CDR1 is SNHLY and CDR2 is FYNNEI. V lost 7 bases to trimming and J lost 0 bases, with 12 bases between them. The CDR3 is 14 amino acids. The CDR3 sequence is CASTKRALNTEAFF. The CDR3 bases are TGTGCCAGCACCAAGAGGGCTCTGAACACTGAAGCTTTCTTT. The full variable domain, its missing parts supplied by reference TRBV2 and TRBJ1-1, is EPEVTQTPSHQVTQMGQEVILRCVPISNHLYFYWYRQILGQKVEFLVSFYNNEISEKSEIFDDQFSVERPDGSNFTLKIRSTKLEDSAMYFCASTKRALNTEAFFGQGTRLTVV.

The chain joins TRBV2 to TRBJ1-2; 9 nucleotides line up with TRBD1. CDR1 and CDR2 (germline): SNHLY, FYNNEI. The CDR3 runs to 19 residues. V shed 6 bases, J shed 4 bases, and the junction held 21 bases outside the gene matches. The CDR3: CASRVSPWTGDVGPYGYTF. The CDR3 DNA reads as TGTGCCAGCAGGGTTTCCCCATGGACAGGGGACGTGGGACCCTATGGCTACACCTTC.

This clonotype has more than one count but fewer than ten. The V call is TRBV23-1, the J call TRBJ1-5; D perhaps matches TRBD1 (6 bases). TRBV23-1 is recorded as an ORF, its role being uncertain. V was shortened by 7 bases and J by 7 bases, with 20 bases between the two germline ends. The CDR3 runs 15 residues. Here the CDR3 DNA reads TGCGCCAGCAACCACTCCAGGGGAGAGGGACAGCCCCAGCATTTT. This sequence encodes CASNHSRGEGQPQHF.

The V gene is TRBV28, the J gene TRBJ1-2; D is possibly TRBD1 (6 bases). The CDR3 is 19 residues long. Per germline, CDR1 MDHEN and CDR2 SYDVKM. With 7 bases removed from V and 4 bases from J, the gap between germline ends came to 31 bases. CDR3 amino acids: CASTFVALLRDNFFYGYTF. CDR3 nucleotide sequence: TGTGCCAGCACTTTCGTGGCCCTCCTCCGGGACAACTTCTTCTATGGCTACACCTTC.

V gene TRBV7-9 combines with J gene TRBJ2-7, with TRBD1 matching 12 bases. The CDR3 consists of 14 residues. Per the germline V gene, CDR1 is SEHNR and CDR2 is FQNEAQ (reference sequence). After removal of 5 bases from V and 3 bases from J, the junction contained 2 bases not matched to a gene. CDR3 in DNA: TGTGCCAGCAGCCGGGACAGGGGGCTCTACGAGCAGTACTTC. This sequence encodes CASSRDRGLYEQYF.

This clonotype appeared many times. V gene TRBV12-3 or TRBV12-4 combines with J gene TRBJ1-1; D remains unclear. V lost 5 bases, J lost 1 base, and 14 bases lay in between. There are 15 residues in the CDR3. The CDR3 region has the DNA TGTGCCAGCAGTCTACAAGGTTACCCGAACACTGAAGCTTTCTTT. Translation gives CASSLQGYPNTEAFF.

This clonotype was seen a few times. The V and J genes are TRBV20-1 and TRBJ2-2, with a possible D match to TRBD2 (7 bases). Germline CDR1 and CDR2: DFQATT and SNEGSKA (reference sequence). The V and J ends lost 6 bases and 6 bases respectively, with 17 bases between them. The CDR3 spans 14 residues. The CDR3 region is CSAPWGGSAGELFF. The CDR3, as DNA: TGCAGTGCCCCGTGGGGGGGCTCGGCCGGGGAGCTGTTTTTT.

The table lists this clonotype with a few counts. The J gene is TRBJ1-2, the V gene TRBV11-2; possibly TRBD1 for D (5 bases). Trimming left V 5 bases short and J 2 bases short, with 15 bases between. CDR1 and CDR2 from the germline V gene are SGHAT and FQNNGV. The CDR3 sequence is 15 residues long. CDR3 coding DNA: TGTGCCAGCAGCCCTTCGGAAGGGGCCAACTATGGCTACACCTTC. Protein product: CASSPSEGANYGYTF.

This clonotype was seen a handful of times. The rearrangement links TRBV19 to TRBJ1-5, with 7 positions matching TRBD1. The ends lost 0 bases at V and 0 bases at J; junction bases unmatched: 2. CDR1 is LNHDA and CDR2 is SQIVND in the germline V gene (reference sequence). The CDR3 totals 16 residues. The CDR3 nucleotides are TGTGCCAGTAGTATAGACGGGACAGCTAGCAATCAGCCCCAGCATTTT. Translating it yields CASSIDGTASNQPQHF.